This T cell receptor (beta chain) stems from a study of blood T cell repertoires in COVID-19. For the study at large: Sources were T cells, B-cell-depleted T cells, or PBMCs; the material itself was cDNA or gDNA.

The table came from immunoSEQ multiplex PCR; TCRdb's copy has only in-frame clones and leaves some out. The table shows some 97,000 clones, with 90% occurring only once. This TCR was sampled from a man aged 45 to 65 with acute or convalescent COVID-19. The sequenced sample was peripheral blood.

The CDR3 DNA follows: TGTGCCAGCAGCCCGATAGCGGGAGCAATCGCCGGGGAGCTGTTTTTT. Residues: CASSPIAGAIAGELFF. The rearrangement links TRBV7-6 to TRBJ2-2; 9 bases fit TRBD2. Germline values: CDR1 SGHVS, CDR2 FNYEAQ. V dropped 5 bases and J dropped 6; count of bases not matched to a gene: 10. The length of the CDR3 is 16 residues. Combining the CDR3 with reference TRBV7-6 and TRBJ2-2 gives the whole variable domain GAGVSQSPRYKVTKRGQDVALRCDPISGHVSLYWYRQALGQGPEFLTYFNYEAQQDKSGLPNDRFSAERPEGSISTLTIQRTEQRDSAMYRCASSPIAGAIAGELFFGEGSRLTVL.